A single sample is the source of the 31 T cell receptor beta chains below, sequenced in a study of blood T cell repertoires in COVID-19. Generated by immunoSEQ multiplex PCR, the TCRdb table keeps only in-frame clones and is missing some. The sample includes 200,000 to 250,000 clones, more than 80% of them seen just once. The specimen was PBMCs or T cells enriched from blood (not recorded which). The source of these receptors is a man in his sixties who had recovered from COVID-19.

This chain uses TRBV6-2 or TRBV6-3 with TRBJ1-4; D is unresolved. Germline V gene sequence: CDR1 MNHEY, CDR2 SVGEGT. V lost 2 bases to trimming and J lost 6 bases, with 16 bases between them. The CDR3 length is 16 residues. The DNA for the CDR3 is TGTGCCAGCAGTTACCCAACGACACGGTTGGATGAAAAACTGTTTTTT. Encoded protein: CASSYPTTRLDEKLFF.

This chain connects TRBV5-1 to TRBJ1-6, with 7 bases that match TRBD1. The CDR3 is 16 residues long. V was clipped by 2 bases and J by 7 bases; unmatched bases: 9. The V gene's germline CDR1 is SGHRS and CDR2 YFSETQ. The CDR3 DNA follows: TGCGCCAGCAGCTTCTTGAGACAGGGAGTCAATTCACCCCTCCACTTT. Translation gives CASSFLRQGVNSPLHF. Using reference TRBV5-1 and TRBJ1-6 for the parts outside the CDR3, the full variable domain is KAGVTQTPRYLIKTRGQQVTLSCSPISGHRSVSWYQQTPGQGLQFLFEYFSETQRNKGNFPGRFSGRQFSNSRSEMNVSTLELGDSALYLCASSFLRQGVNSPLHFGNGTRLTVT.

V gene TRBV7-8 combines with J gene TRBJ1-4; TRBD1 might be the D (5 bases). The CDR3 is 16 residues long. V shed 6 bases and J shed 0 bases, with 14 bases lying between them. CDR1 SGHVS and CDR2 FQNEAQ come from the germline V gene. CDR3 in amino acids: CASRRTRGATNEKLFF. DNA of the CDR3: TGTGCCAGCAGAAGGACACGGGGGGCAACTAATGAAAAACTGTTTTTT.

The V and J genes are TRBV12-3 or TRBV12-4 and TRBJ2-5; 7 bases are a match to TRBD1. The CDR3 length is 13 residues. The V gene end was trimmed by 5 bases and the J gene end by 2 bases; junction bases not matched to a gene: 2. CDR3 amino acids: CASSRGQQETQYF. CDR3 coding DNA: TGTGCCAGCAGTCGGGGACAGCAAGAGACCCAGTACTTC.

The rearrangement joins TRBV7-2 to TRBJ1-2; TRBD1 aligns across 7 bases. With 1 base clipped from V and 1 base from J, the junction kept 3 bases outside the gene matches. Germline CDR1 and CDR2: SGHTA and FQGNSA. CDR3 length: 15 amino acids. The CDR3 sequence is CASSLGGDSNYGYTF. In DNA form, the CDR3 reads TGTGCCAGCAGCTTAGGGGGGGACAGTAACTATGGCTACACCTTC.

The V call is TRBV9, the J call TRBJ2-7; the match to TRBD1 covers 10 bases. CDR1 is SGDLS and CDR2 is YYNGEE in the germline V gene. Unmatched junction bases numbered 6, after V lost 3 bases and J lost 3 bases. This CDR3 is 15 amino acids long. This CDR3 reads CASSAQGQGLYEQYF. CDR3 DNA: TGTGCCAGCAGCGCTCAGGGACAGGGGCTCTACGAGCAGTACTTC. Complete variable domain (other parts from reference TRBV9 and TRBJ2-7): DSGVTQTPKHLITATGQRVTLRCSPRSGDLSVYWYQQSLDQGLQFLIQYYNGEERAKGNILERFSAQQFPDLHSELNLSSLELGDSALYFCASSAQGQGLYEQYFGPGTRLTVT.

The CDR3 DNA is TGTGCCAGCAGCCCGGGAGGACTCCACGGAGAGACCCAGTACTTC. It yields the protein CASSPGGLHGETQYF. J is TRBJ2-5 and V is TRBV11-2, with 7 bases lining up with TRBD2. V was pared by 5 bases and J by 4 bases, with 10 bases of the junction left unmatched. This CDR3 is 15 amino acids long. Germline V gives CDR1 SGHAT, CDR2 FQNNGV.

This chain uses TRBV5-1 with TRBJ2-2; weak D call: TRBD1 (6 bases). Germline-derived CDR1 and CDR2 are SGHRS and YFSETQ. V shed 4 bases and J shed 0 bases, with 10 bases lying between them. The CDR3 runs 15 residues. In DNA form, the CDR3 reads TGCGCCAGCAGCACGGGACACCCGAACACCGGGGAGCTGTTTTTT. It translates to CASSTGHPNTGELFF.

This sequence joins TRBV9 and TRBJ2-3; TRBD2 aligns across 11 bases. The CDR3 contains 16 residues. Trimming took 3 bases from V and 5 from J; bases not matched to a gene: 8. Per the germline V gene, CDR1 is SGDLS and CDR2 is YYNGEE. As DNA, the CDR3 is TGTGCCAGCAGCGCAATAGCGGGGGGGCCGGAAGATACGCAGTATTTT. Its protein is CASSAIAGGPEDTQYF.

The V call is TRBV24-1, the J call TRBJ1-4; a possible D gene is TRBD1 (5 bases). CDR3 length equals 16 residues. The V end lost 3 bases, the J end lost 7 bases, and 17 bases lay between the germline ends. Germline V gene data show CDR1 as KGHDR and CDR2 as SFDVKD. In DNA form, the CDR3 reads TGTGCCACCAGTGATCGCGGGACCCGGCGGGTTGAAAAACTGTTTTTT. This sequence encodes CATSDRGTRRVEKLFF.

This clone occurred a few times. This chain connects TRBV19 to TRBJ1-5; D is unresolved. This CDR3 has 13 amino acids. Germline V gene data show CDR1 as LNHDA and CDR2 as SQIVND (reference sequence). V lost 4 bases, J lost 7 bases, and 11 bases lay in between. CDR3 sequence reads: CASSREGGQPQHF. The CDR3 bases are TGTGCCAGTAGTAGGGAGGGAGGGCAGCCCCAGCATTTT.

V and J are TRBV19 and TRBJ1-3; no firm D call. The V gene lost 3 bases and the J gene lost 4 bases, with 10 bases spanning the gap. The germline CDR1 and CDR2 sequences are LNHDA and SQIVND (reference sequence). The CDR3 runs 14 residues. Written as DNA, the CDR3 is TGTGCCAGTAGTATGGCGGGAGACGGAAACACCATATATTTT. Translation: CASSMAGDGNTIYF.

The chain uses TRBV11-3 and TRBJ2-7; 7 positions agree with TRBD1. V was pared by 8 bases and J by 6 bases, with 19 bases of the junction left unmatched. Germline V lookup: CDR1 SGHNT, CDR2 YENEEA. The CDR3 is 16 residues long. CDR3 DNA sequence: TGTGCCAGCTCCGACCGAGACAGGGCCCCCCTTGTCGAGCAGTACTTC. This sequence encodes CASSDRDRAPLVEQYF.

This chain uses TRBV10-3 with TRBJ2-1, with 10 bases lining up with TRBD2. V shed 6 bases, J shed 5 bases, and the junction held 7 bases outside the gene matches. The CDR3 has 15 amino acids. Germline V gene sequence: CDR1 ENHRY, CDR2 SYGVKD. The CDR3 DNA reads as TGTGCCATCAGAGCCGGGACTAGCGCCCACAATGAGCAGTTCTTC. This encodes CAIRAGTSAHNEQFF.

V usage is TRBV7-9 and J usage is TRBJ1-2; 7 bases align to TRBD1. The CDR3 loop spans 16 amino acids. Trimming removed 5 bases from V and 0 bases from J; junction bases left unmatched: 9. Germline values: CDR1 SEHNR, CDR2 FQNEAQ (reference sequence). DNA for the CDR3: TGTGCCAGCAGCGAAGGGGGCCTGGAGCCTAACTATGGCTACACCTTC. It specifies CASSEGGLEPNYGYTF. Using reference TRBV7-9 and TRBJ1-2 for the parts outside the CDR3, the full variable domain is DTGVSQNPRHKITKRGQNVTFRCDPISEHNRLYWYRQTLGQGPEFLTYFQNEAQLEKSRLLSDRFSAERPKGSFSTLEIQRTEQGDSAMYLCASSEGGLEPNYGYTFGSGTRLTVV.

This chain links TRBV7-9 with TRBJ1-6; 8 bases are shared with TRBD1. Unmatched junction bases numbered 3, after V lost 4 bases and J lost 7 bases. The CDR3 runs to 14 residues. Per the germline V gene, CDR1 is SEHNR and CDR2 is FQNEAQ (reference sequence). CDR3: CASSSDRVNSPLHF. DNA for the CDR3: TGTGCCAGCAGCTCGGACAGGGTAAATTCACCCCTCCACTTT.

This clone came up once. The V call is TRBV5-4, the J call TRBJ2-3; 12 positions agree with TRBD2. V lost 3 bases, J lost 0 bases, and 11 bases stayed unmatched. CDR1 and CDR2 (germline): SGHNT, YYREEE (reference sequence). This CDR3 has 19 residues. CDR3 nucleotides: TGTGCCAGCAGCTCTTGGACTAGCGGGGACCTCTTGAGCACAGATACGCAGTATTTT. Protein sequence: CASSSWTSGDLLSTDTQYF.

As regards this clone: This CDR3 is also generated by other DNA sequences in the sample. The CDR3 loop is CASSLGQGGNQPQHF. The CDR3 region has the DNA TGCGCCAGCAGCTTGGGACAGGGTGGCAATCAGCCCCAGCATTTT. The chain employs TRBV5-1 and TRBJ1-5, with 7 bases that match TRBD1. The CDR3 is 15 amino acids. J lost 2 bases, V lost 0 bases, and 2 bases had no gene match. The germline gives CDR1 SGHRS, CDR2 YFSETQ.

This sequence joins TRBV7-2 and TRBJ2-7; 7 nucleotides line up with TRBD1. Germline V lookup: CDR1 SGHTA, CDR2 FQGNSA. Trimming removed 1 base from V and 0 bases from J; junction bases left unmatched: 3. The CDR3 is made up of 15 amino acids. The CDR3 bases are TGTGCCAGCAGCTTAGAGGGGGCGATCTCCTACGAGCAGTACTTC. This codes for CASSLEGAISYEQYF.

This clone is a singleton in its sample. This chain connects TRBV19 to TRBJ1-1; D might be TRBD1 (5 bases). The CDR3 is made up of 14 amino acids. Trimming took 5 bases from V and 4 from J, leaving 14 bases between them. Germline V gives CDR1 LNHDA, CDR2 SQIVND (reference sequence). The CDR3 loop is CASSSGGGPTEAFF. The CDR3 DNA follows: TGTGCCAGTAGTTCGGGGGGGGGACCCACTGAAGCTTTCTTT. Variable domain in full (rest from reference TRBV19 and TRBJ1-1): DGGITQSPKYLFRKEGQNVTLSCEQNLNHDAMYWYRQDPGQGLRLIYYSQIVNDFQKGDIAEGYSVSREKKESFPLTVTSAQKNPTAFYLCASSSGGGPTEAFFGQGTRLTVV.

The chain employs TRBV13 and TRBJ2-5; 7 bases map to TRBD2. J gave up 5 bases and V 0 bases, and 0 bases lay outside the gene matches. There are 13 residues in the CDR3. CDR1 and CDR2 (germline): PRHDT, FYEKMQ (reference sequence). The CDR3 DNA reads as TGTGCCAGCAGCTTAGGCGGGGGGGAGACCCAGTACTTC. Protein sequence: CASSLGGGETQYF.

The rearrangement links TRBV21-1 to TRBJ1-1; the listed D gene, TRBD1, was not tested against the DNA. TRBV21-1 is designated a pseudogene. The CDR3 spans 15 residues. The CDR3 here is CASSRKVQMNTEAFF. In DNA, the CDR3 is TGTGCCAGCAGCCGAAAGGTACAGATGAACACTGAAGCTTTCTTT.

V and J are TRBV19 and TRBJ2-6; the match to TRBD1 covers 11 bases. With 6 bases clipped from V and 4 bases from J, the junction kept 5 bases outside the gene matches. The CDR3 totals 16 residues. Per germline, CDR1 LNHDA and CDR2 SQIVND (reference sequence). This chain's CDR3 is CASRGTGGFGANVLTF. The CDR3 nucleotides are TGTGCCAGTAGAGGGACAGGGGGTTTCGGGGCCAACGTCCTGACTTTC.

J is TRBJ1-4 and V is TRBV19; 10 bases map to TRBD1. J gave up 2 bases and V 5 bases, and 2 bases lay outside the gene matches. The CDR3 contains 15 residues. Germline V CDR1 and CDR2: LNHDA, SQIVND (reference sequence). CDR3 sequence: CASSPTGGTNEKLFF. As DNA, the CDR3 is TGTGCCAGTAGTCCGACAGGGGGCACTAATGAAAAACTGTTTTTT.

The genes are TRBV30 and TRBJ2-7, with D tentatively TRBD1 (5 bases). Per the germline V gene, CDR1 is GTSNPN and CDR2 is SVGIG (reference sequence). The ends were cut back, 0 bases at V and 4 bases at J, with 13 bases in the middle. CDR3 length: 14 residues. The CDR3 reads CAWSVQDSPYEQYF. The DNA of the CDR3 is TGTGCCTGGAGTGTACAGGATTCCCCTTACGAGCAGTACTTC.

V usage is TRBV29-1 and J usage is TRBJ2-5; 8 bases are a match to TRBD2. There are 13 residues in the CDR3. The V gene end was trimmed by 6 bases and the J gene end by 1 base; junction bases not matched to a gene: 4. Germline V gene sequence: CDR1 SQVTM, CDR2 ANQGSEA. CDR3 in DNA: TGCAGCGTGGCTACTAGCGGCCAAGAGACCCAGTACTTC. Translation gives CSVATSGQETQYF. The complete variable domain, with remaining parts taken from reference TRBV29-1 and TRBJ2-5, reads SAVISQKPSRDICQRGTSLTIQCQVDSQVTMMFWYRQQPGQSLTLIATANQGSEATYESGFVIDKFPISRPNLTFSTLTVSNMSPEDSSIYLCSVATSGQETQYFGPGTRLLVL.

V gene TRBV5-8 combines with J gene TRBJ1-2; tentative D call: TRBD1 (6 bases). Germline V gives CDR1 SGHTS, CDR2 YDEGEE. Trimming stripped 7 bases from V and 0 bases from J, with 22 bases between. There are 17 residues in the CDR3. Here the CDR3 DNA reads TGTGCCAGCCTCTCCCTGGGCCCGGGACAAGCTAACTATGGCTACACCTTC. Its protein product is CASLSLGPGQANYGYTF. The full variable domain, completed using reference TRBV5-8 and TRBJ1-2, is EAGVTQSPTHLIKTRGQQATLRCSPISGHTSVYWYQQALGLGLQFLLWYDEGEERNRGNFPPRFSGRQFPNYSSELNVNALELEDSALYLCASLSLGPGQANYGYTFGSGTRLTVV.

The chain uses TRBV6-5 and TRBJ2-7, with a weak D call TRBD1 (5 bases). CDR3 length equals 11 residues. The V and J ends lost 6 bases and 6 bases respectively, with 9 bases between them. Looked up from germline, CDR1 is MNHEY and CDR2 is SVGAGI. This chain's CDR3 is CASSKDTEQYF. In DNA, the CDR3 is TGTGCCAGCAGCAAGGACACCGAGCAGTACTTC.

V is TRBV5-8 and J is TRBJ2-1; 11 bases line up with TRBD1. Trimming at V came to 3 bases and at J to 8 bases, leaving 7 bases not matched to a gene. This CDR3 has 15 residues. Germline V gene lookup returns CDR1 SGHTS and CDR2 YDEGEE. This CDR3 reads CASSSGTGGLHEQFF. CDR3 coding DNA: TGTGCCAGCAGCTCCGGGACAGGGGGATTGCATGAGCAGTTCTTC.

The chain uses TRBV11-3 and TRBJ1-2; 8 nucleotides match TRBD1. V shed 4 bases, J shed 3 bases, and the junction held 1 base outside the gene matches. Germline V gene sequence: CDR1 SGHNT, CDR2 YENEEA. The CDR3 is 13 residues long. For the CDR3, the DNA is TGTGCCAGCAGCTCGGGACAGGACTATGGCTACACCTTC. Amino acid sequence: CASSSGQDYGYTF.

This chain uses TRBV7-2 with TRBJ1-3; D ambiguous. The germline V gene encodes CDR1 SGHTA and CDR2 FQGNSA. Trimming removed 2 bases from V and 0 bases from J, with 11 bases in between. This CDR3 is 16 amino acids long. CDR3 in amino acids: CASSLSPGISGNTIYF. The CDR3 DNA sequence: TGTGCCAGCAGCTTAAGCCCGGGGATCTCTGGAAACACCATATATTTT.